Following are 17 T cell receptor beta chains from one sample sequenced in a study of human T cells and chemical hapten exposure. Time point described: patch test 1, 2 weeks after DPC sensitization. The treatment denotes: therapeutic diphenylcyclopropenone sensitization with weekly scalp DPC. MiXCR, applied by TCRdb to the RACE reads, yields one record per CDR3 protein. The sample consists of tens of thousands of distinct CDR3 sequences, around 9.3% of them appearing once. This specimen was whole blood, taken in connection with sensitization to the hapten diphenylcyclopropenone (DPC). Receptor source: a middle-aged woman with alopecia areata. Some clones in this sample may be carry-over from other donors' samples.

This clonotype was detected a few times. The chain links TRBV5-4 to TRBJ1-2, with D hard to call. Germline values: CDR1 SGHNT, CDR2 YYREEE (reference sequence). The CDR3 has 15 amino acids. V lost 4 bases and J 4 bases, leaving 17 bases between the germline ends. The CDR3 nucleotides are TGTGCCAGCAGCCGCTTTAGTACAGAGAGCTATGGCTACACCTTC. Encoded protein: CASSRFSTESYGYTF.

This clonotype was detected only a few times. V is TRBV7-6 and J is TRBJ1-4; D might be TRBD1 (5 bases). Germline assignment: CDR1 SGHVS and CDR2 FNYEAQ. CDR3 length: 16 residues. V was pared by 5 bases and J by 4 bases, with 17 bases between. The CDR3 nucleotides read TGTGCCAGCAGCCCGGTGGGGCAGTTTGATAATGAAAAACTGTTTTTT. As protein: CASSPVGQFDNEKLFF.

This clonotype was seen ten or more times. The chain has TRBV19 and TRBJ2-3; D is uncertain. CDR1 and CDR2 from the germline V gene are LNHDA and SQIVND (reference sequence). Trimming stripped 3 bases from V and 2 bases from J, with 6 bases between. The length of the CDR3 is 13 residues. The CDR3 protein is CASSIRPTDTQYF. CDR3 DNA: TGTGCCAGTAGTATCCGCCCCACAGATACGCAGTATTTT.

Concerning this clonotype itself: One end of the junction varies from germline; a read error may be responsible. CDR3 amino acids: CASRSGGKPEHF. The CDR3 DNA reads as TGTGCCAGCAGATCCGGGGGTAAGCCCGAGCATTTT. The rearrangement uses TRBV12-3 or TRBV12-4 and TRBJ1-5, with a possible D match to TRBD1 (5 bases). The CDR3 runs 12 residues.

This clonotype was seen at least ten times. The DNA for the CDR3 is TGTGCCAGCAGTTTAATTCCCCGGGATGTGGAGGATGAGCAGTTCTTC. Protein sequence: CASSLIPRDVEDEQFF. The chain carries TRBV12-3 or TRBV12-4 and TRBJ2-1; D is perhaps TRBD2 (5 bases). This CDR3 contains 16 residues. V dropped 2 bases and J dropped 8 bases, with 19 bases sitting between them.

In its sample, this clonotype was seen many times. The chain recombines TRBV6-6 with TRBJ1-1; D remains ambiguous. Trimming took off 10 bases at V and 6 bases at J, with 9 bases between the two ends. This CDR3 is 10 amino acids long. Looked up from germline, CDR1 is MNHNY and CDR2 is SVGAGI (reference sequence). CDR3 sequence reads: CATGGAEAFF. The CDR3 DNA follows: TGTGCCACAGGCGGGGCTGAAGCTTTCTTT.

This clonotype occurred many times. This chain connects TRBV4-2 to TRBJ2-2, with 7 bases identical to TRBD1. The ends lost 8 bases at V and 3 bases at J; junction bases unmatched: 6. The CDR3 loop spans 14 amino acids. Germline values: CDR1 LGHNA, CDR2 YNFKEQ. The DNA for the CDR3 is TGTGCCAGCGTTGACAGGGCGGACACCGGGGAGCTGTTTTTT. This gives the protein CASVDRADTGELFF.

This clonotype showed up many times. The chain links TRBV5-1 to TRBJ2-5; 8 positions agree with TRBD2. CDR1 is SGHRS, CDR2 YFSETQ, per germline. The CDR3 loop spans 14 amino acids. Trimming removed 4 bases from V and 3 bases from J; junction bases left unmatched: 5. CDR3 sequence reads: CASSVLAAEETQYF. In DNA form, the CDR3 reads TGCGCCAGCAGCGTACTAGCGGCAGAAGAGACCCAGTACTTC. The whole variable domain, filled in from reference TRBV5-1 and TRBJ2-5, reads KAGVTQTPRYLIKTRGQQVTLSCSPISGHRSVSWYQQTPGQGLQFLFEYFSETQRNKGNFPGRFSGRQFSNSRSEMNVSTLELGDSALYLCASSVLAAEETQYFGPGTRLLVL.

This clonotype was picked up many times. The CDR3 region has the DNA TGCAGTGCCATACCTTTGAACACTGAAGCTTTCTTT. The encoded protein is CSAIPLNTEAFF. The chain links TRBV20-1 to TRBJ1-1; D is ambiguous. Per the germline V gene, CDR1 is DFQATT and CDR2 is SNEGSKA (reference sequence). This CDR3 is 12 amino acids long. V lost 6 bases to trimming and J lost 0 bases, with 8 bases between them.

The V call is TRBV6-5, the J call TRBJ1-6; no reliable D call. V was shortened by 2 bases and J by 7 bases, with 9 bases between the two germline ends. Germline V gene sequence: CDR1 MNHEY, CDR2 SVGAGI. This CDR3 is built from 14 residues. DNA for the CDR3: TGTGCCAGCAGTTACGGCGGCTTAAATTCACCCCTCCACTTT. It encodes CASSYGGLNSPLHF.

This clonotype was observed a single time. The genes are TRBV20-1 and TRBJ2-7; no firm D call. The germline V gene has CDR1 DFQATT and CDR2 SNEGSKA (reference sequence). Trimming took off 1 base at V and 3 bases at J, with 7 bases between the two ends. This CDR3 contains 12 residues. CDR3 amino acids: CSARGSYYEQYF. Here the CDR3 DNA reads TGCAGTGCTAGAGGGAGCTACTACGAGCAGTACTTC.

This clonotype showed up many times. The chain uses TRBV6-5 and TRBJ2-3; 9 bases are shared with TRBD1. Germline trimming cut 6 bases from V and 4 bases from J; bases unmatched to any gene: 8. The CDR3 loop spans 15 amino acids. Germline assignment: CDR1 MNHEY and CDR2 SVGAGI. The CDR3 region has the DNA TGTGCCAGCAGCCTACAGGGGGCACGGGCAGATACGCAGTATTTT. It translates to CASSLQGARADTQYF.

The chain couples TRBV18 to TRBJ1-3; D call uncertain. Looked up from germline, CDR1 is KGHSH and CDR2 is LQKENI. Trimming took 4 bases from V and 0 from J, leaving 13 bases between them. There are 16 residues in the CDR3. CDR3 sequence: CASSLGVPPSGNTIYF. The CDR3 DNA follows: TGTGCCAGCTCACTGGGTGTGCCCCCCTCTGGAAACACCATATATTTT.

The table lists this clonotype with many counts. The V gene is TRBV9, the J gene TRBJ1-2; D perhaps matches TRBD1 (5 bases). The CDR3 spans 15 residues. The germline gives CDR1 SGDLS, CDR2 YYNGEE. Deletions cut 1 base from V and 4 bases from J, with 14 bases between. In nucleotides, the CDR3 is TGTGCCAGCAGCGTAAGCAGGGCCCGCTCCTATGGCTACACCTTC. It specifies CASSVSRARSYGYTF.

This clonotype has a count of ten or more. This chain joins TRBV23-1 and TRBJ2-3; the D gene is possibly TRBD1 (6 bases). TRBV23-1 is filed as an ORF, its function uncertain. Trimming removed 0 bases from V and 1 base from J, with 14 bases in between. CDR3 length: 17 amino acids. The CDR3 nucleotides read TGCGCCAGCAGTCAATCGGGGGCCTCGGAAGGCACAGATACGCAGTATTTT. This translates into CASSQSGASEGTDTQYF.

In this sample, this clonotype turned up many times. CDR3 residues: CASSSPGLAGGTDTQYF. CDR3 nucleotides: TGTGCCAGCAGCTCCCCGGGACTAGCGGGGGGCACAGATACGCAGTATTTT. The chain employs TRBV7-3 and TRBJ2-3, with 14 bases fitting TRBD2. Germline CDR1 SGHTA, CDR2 FQGTGA. The CDR3 is made up of 17 amino acids. Trimming cost V 4 bases and J 1 base; bases outside gene matches: 4.

This clonotype has only a few counts. The chain couples TRBV6-5 to TRBJ1-5; D ambiguous. The CDR3 has 14 amino acids. Trimming pared 6 bases from V and 6 bases from J, leaving 15 bases between. The germline CDR1 and CDR2 sequences are MNHEY and SVGAGI. The chain's CDR3 is CASSPLGTGQPQHF. The DNA of the CDR3 is TGTGCCAGCAGCCCCCTGGGAACGGGTCAGCCCCAGCATTTT.